These T cell receptor beta chains were read from a single sample in a study of T cell changes during pregnancy in multiple sclerosis. TCRdb's copy holds only in-frame clones and misses some; the assay was immunoSEQ multiplex PCR. Of tens of thousands of clones in the sample, approximately 92% are singletons; the top ten hold 2% to 2.5%. Specimen: peripheral blood, collected after pregnancy. These receptor sequences come from a female donor with multiple sclerosis, enrolled in a pregnancy study. Both conserved end residues are part of each CDR3. A D gene is named only where the DNA matches it firmly. Only part of the rows carry a size: once, few, many, or a class if the clone is expanded.

V gene	D gene	J gene	clone size	CDR3 DNA	CDR3 protein
TRBV7-3	TRBD1	TRBJ1-1	.	TGTGCCAGCAGCTCTGGGACAGCCACTGAAGCTTTCTTT	CASSSGTATEAFF
TRBV27	.	TRBJ1-6	.	TGTGCCAGCAGTCCGGGATCCTATAATTCACCCCTCCACTTT	CASSPGSYNSPLHF
TRBV7-9	.	TRBJ2-7	.	TGTGCCAGCAGCCAGCAGGGAAATGCAATCGAGCAGTACTTC	CASSQQGNAIEQYF
TRBV6-5	.	TRBJ1-5	.	TGTGCCAGCAGTTACTCGAGAGACCCCCGCGGGGCCCAGCATTTT	CASSYSRDPRGAQHF
TRBV5-1	.	TRBJ1-6	once	TGCGCCAGCAGCCCGGGGTCTAGCTCCTATAATTCACCCCTCCACTTT	CASSPGSSSYNSPLHF
TRBV7-6	.	TRBJ1-5	.	TGTGCCAGCAGCCAAGGGGGGGCTCCTAATCAGCCCCAGCATTTT	CASSQGGAPNQPQHF
TRBV5-1	TRBD1	TRBJ1-4	.	TGCGCCAGCAGCTTGACAGGGGATAATGAAAAACTGTTTTTT	CASSLTGDNEKLFF
TRBV6-4	TRBD1	TRBJ2-3	.	TGTGCCAGCAGTGGGACAGGGGGCGCAGATACGCAGTATTTT	CASSGTGGADTQYF
TRBV5-1	.	TRBJ1-1	.	TGCGCCAGCAGCCGCTTCGGACAGCGGAACACTGAAGCTTTCTTT	CASSRFGQRNTEAFF
TRBV5-1	TRBD1	TRBJ2-2	.	TGCGCCAGCAGCTTGGGGACAGGGTTCACCGGGGAGCTGTTTTTT	CASSLGTGFTGELFF
TRBV7-9	TRBD2	TRBJ2-7	.	TGTGCCAGCAGCCCAAAGCGGGAGGGGAGTCGGGTCCTAGACGAGCAGTACTTC	CASSPKREGSRVLDEQYF
TRBV11-2	.	TRBJ2-1	.	TGTGCCAGCAGCTCCAGCGGATCCTACAATGAGCAGTTCTTC	CASSSSGSYNEQFF
TRBV2	.	TRBJ2-7	.	TGTGCCAGCTGGGCTAAGGGGTACGAGCAGTACTTC	CASWAKGYEQYF
TRBV6-5	.	TRBJ2-1	.	TGTGCCAGCAGTTACCACGGTTATGCCCGAGGGGGGCAGTTCTTC	CASSYHGYARGGQFF
TRBV29-1	TRBD1	TRBJ2-1	.	TGCAGCTCCACGGACAGGTACAATGAGCAGTTCTTC	CSSTDRYNEQFF
TRBV5-1	.	TRBJ1-2	.	TGCGCCAGCAGCTCTAGAACGATCACCGGAAGTCTGCGGGACGCGTTATATGGCTACACCTTC	CASSSRTITGSLRDALYGYTF
TRBV28	.	TRBJ2-3	.	TGTGCCAGCAGTTCTAGCGCCTCGACGCAGTATTTT	CASSSSASTQYF
TRBV30	.	TRBJ1-1	.	TGTGCCTGGAGCCAGGGGTGGGGTGAAGCTTTCTTT	CAWSQGWGEAFF
TRBV19	.	TRBJ1-3	.	TGTGCCAGTAGTTCGGGAAACTCTGGAAACACCATATATTTT	CASSSGNSGNTIYF
TRBV9	.	TRBJ2-7	.	TGTGCCAGCAGCGGTGGGGGGTCCCGGCGCGAGCAGTACTTC	CASSGGGSRREQYF
TRBV2	TRBD2	TRBJ2-7	.	TGTGCCAGCAGTGAACAGGGCGGGAGGTTGTCCGAGCAGTACTTC	CASSEQGGRLSEQYF
TRBV18	TRBD2	TRBJ2-7	.	TGTGCCAGCTCACAGGGACTAGCGGGGGCTAGCTCCTACGAGCAGTACTTC	CASSQGLAGASSYEQYF
TRBV18	TRBD2	TRBJ2-1	.	TGTGCCACCATGACTAGCAATAACTACAATGAGCAGTTCTTC	CATMTSNNYNEQFF
TRBV6-5	TRBD1	TRBJ1-1	.	TGTGCCAGCAGTTACGACAGGGGACTTGAAGCTTTCTTT	CASSYDRGLEAFF
TRBV27	.	TRBJ2-7	.	TGTGCCAGCAGCCGGAACGACAAGAGTTACGAGCAGTACTTC	CASSRNDKSYEQYF